This T cell receptor (beta chain) comes out of a study of CD8 T cells in Susac syndrome. A remark on this clonotype: The target antigen is unknown.

Regarding the study as a whole: Only a relatively small number of individuals were included in the TCR sequencing and HLA analysis.

Roughly 0.45 to 1 ug RNA was reverse transcribed with random hexamers. A multiplex approach, immunoSEQ multiplex PCR, amplified TCR beta CDR3 across 54 Vbeta and 13 Jbeta. TCRdb itself ran the immunoSEQ multiplex PCR reads through MiXCR, one entry per CDR3 protein. The sample has about 300,000 distinct CDR3 sequences, approximately 85% seen once; the top ten hold approximately 0.2%. Sequencing targeted TCR beta in blood CD8+ and CD4+ T cells. The multiple sclerosis controls were treatment-naive patients with relapsing-remitting disease that was stable or active. The ends were cut back, 0 bases at V and 0 bases at J, with 14 bases in the middle. The length of the CDR3 is 17 residues. Germline V gene sequence: CDR1 MNHEY, CDR2 SVGAGI.

This chain connects TRBV6-5 to TRBJ1-1, with D unresolved. This sequence was found in a human donor with multiple sclerosis. Sequencing used CD8+ T cells from PBMCs. The CDR3 sequence is CASSYSPTRGVNTEAFF. The CDR3 nucleotides read TGTGCCAGCAGTTACTCCCCGACACGGGGAGTGAACACTGAAGCTTTCTTT.